This T cell receptor beta chain stems from a study of T cells in localized non-small cell lung cancer. Study-wide points: Adjacent uninvolved lung had the highest clonality, suggesting focused antigen responses. Among blood samples, higher T cell density accompanied longer overall survival. Among the top 100 tumor clones, a median approximately 62 appeared in adjacent lung. Sequencing involved a lone tumor region, leaving heterogeneity possible.

With regard to this clone: Its antigen is not known.

Some clones are missing from TCRdb's copy, which holds only in-frame ones; the method was immunoSEQ multiplex PCR. The sample shows 75,000 to 95,000 clones, around three quarters of them seen only once. Trimming took 4 bases from V and 0 from J; bases not matched to a gene: 7. The CDR3 runs 16 residues. Germline V lookup: CDR1 SGHRS, CDR2 YFSETQ. This receptor was taken from a man aged 35 to 69 with stage II squamous cell lung carcinoma. Source: PBMCs, taken before any cancer treatment. The V and J genes are TRBV5-1 and TRBJ2-4, with 7 bases lining up with TRBD1. This CDR3 reads CASSMGQNLAKNIQYF. In DNA form, the CDR3 reads TGCGCCAGCAGCATGGGACAGAATTTAGCCAAAAACATTCAGTACTTC.